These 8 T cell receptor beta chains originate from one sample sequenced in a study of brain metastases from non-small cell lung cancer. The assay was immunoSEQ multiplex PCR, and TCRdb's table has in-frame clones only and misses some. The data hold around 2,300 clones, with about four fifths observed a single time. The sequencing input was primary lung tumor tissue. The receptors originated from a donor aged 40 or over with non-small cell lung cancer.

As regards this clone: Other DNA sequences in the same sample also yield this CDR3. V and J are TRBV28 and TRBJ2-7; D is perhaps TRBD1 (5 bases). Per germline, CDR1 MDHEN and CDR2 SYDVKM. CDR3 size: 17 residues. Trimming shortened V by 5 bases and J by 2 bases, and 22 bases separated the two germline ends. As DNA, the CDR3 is TGTGCCAGCAGTCCCGGCCCAGGGTCTAGTAGAGCCTACGAGCAGTACTTC. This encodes CASSPGPGSSRAYEQYF.

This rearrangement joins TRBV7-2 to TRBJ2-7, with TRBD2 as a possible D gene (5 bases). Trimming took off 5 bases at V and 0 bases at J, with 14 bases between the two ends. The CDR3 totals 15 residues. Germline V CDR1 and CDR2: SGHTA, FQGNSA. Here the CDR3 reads CASSLTTGDSYEQYF. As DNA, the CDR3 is TGTGCCAGCAGCCTCACGACCGGGGACTCCTACGAGCAGTACTTC.

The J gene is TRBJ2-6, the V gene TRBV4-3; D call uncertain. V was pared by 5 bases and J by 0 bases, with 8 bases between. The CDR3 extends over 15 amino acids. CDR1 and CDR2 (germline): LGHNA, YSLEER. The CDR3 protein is CASSFQSSGANVLTF. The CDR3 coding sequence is TGCGCCAGCAGCTTCCAATCCTCTGGGGCCAACGTCCTGACTTTC.

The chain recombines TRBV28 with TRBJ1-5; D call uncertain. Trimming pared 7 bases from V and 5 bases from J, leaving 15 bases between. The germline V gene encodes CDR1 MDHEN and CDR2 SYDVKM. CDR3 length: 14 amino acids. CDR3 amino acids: CASTAGLSDQPQHF. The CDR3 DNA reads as TGTGCCAGCACCGCAGGTCTTTCGGATCAGCCCCAGCATTTT.

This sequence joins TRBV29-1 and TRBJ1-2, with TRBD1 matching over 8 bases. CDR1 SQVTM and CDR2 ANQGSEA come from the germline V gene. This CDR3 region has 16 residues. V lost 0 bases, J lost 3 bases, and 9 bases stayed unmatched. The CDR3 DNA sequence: TGCAGCGTTGAAGATGAGCTGGACAGGGTAGACTATGGCTACACCTTC. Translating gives CSVEDELDRVDYGYTF.

CDR3 sequence: CASSQGGAYNEKLFF. CDR3 in DNA: TGTGCCAGCAGCCAAGGGGGAGCTTATAATGAAAAACTGTTTTTT. The chain is built from TRBV4-2 and TRBJ1-4; no definite D call. The germline V and J ends were trimmed by 1 base and 4 bases, with 10 bases remaining between them. The CDR3 is made up of 15 amino acids. Germline-derived CDR1 and CDR2 are LGHNA and YNFKEQ.

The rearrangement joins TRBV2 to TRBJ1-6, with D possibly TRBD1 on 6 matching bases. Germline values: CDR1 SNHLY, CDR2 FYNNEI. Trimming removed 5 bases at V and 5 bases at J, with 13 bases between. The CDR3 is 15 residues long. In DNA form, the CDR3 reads TGTGCCAGCAGTAAGGGACAAGGTCATAATTCACCCCTCCACTTT. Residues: CASSKGQGHNSPLHF.

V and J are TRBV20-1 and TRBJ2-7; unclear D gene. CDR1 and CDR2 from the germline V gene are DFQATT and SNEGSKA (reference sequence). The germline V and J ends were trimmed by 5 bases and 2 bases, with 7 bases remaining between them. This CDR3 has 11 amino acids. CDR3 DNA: TGCAGTGCTTTGTCCCCCTACGAGCAGTACTTC. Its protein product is CSALSPYEQYF.